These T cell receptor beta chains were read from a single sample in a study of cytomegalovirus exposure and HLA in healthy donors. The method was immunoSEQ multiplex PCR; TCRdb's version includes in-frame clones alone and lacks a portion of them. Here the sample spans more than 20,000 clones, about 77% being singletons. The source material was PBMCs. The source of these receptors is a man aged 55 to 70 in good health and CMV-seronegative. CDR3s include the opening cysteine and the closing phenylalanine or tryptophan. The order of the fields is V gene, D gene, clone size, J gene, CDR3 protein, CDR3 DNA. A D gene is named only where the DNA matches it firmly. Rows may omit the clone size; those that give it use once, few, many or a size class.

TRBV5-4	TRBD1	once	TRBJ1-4	CASSEGTRTGEKLFF	TGTGCCAGCAGCGAGGGGACAAGGACAGGGGAAAAACTGTTTTTT
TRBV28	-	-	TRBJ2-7	CASSPGQIYEQYF	TGTGCCAGCAGTCCCGGACAGATCTACGAGCAGTACTTC
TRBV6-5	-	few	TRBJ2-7	CASSYSIWEVAYEQYF	TGTGCCAGCAGTTACTCGATATGGGAGGTTGCTTACGAGCAGTACTTC
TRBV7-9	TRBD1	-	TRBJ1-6	CPSSLVSAGGSPLHF	TGTCCCAGCAGCTTAGTATCGGCAGGGGGTTCACCCCTCCACTTT
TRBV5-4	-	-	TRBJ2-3	CASSFSRSTDTQYF	TGTGCCAGCAGCTTTTCCAGGAGCACAGATACGCAGTATTTT
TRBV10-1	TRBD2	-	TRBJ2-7	CASNFGTSGKVEQYF	TGCGCCAGCAACTTTGGGACTAGCGGGAAGGTCGAGCAGTACTTC
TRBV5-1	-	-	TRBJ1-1	CASSLLDTEAFF	TGCGCCAGCAGCTTGTTAGACACTGAAGCTTTCTTT
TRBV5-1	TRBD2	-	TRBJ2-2	CASSWTSNTGELFF	TGCGCCAGCAGCTGGACTAGTAACACCGGGGAGCTGTTTTTT
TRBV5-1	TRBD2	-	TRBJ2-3	CASSWLAGSTDTQYF	TGCGCCAGCAGCTGGCTAGCGGGGAGCACAGATACGCAGTATTTT
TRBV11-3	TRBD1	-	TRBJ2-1	CASSKRPGTGTNEQFF	TGTGCCAGCAGCAAGCGTCCCGGGACAGGGACCAATGAGCAGTTCTTC
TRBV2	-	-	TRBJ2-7	CASSSLDRSSYEQYF	TGTGCCAGCAGTTCTCTAGACAGGAGTTCCTACGAGCAGTACTTC
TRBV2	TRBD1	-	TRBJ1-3	CASSANRGLGNTIYF	TGTGCCAGCAGTGCTAACAGGGGGTTGGGAAACACCATATATTTT
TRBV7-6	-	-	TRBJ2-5	CASSPTRAETQYF	TGTGCCAGCAGCCCGACTAGGGCAGAGACCCAGTACTTC
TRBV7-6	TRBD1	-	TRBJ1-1	CASSVIQGQVNTEAFF	TGTGCCAGCAGCGTTATCCAGGGACAGGTGAACACTGAAGCTTTCTTT
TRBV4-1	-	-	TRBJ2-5	CASSRGGITCRQETQYF	TGCGCCAGCAGCCGCGGAGGGATCACATGTCGTCAAGAGACCCAGTACTTC
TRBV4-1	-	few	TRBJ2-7	CASSPPGLRGEQYF	TGCGCCAGCAGCCCCCCGGGCCTCCGGGGCGAGCAGTACTTC
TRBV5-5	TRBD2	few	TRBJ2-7	CASSSDIGTSGGAGEQYF	TGTGCCAGCAGCTCTGATATTGGGACTAGCGGGGGGGCGGGCGAGCAGTACTTC
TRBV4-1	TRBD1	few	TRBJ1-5	CASSQRTGGNQPQHF	TGCGCCAGCAGCCAACGGACAGGAGGCAATCAGCCCCAGCATTTT
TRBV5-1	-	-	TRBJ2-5	CASSLGQYQETQYF	TGCGCCAGCAGCTTGGGGCAGTACCAAGAGACCCAGTACTTC
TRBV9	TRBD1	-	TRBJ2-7	CASSQGDPYEQYF	TGTGCCAGCAGTCAGGGGGATCCCTACGAGCAGTACTTC
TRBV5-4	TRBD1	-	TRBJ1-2	CASSEGQVYGYTF	TGTGCCAGCAGCGAGGGACAGGTCTATGGCTACACCTTC
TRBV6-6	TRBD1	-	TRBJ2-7	CASRLGTGGWSYEQYF	TGTGCCAGCAGGTTAGGGACAGGGGGATGGTCCTACGAGCAGTACTTC
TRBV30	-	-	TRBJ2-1	CAWSVYSYNEQFF	TGTGCCTGGAGTGTATACTCCTACAATGAGCAGTTCTTC
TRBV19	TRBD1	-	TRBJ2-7	CASSPGTGGSYEQYF	TGTGCCAGTAGTCCAGGGACAGGGGGCTCCTACGAGCAGTACTTC
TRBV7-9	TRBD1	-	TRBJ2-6	CASTPTGPSGANVLTF	TGTGCCAGCACCCCGACAGGGCCCTCTGGGGCCAACGTCCTGACTTTC
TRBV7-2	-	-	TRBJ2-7	CASSLSSYEQYF	TGTGCCAGCAGCTTATCCTCCTACGAGCAGTACTTC
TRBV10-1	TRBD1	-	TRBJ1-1	CASSGWTGGEENTEAFF	TGCGCCAGCAGTGGATGGACAGGGGGCGAGGAAAACACTGAAGCTTTCTTT
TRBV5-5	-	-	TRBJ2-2	CASSFGQNTGELFF	TGTGCCAGCAGCTTCGGACAGAACACCGGGGAGCTGTTTTTT